These 10 T cell receptor beta chains originate from one sample sequenced in a study of OX40 agonist ivuxolimab in advanced cancers. The repertoire was sequenced with immunoSEQ multiplex PCR; TCRdb's copy has only in-frame clones and lacks some. There are 90,000 to 100,000 clones in the sample; 91% occur only once, and around 2.6% lies in the top ten. Sequences were derived from CD4+ or CD8+ T cells sorted from blood, sampled in a trial of the OX40 agonist ivuxolimab. Every receptor here comes from an adult with an advanced solid tumor such as melanoma, head and neck, liver or kidney cancer.

The V and J genes are TRBV5-6 and TRBJ2-3; D unclear. Germline V gene sequence: CDR1 SGHDT, CDR2 YYEEEE. There are 11 residues in the CDR3. Trimming pared 4 bases from V and 7 bases from J, leaving 7 bases between. This chain's CDR3 is CASSLRNTQYF. CDR3 sequence (DNA): TGTGCCAGCAGCCTAAGAAATACGCAGTATTTT.

The chain uses TRBV28 and TRBJ1-2; D unclear. From germline, CDR1 is MDHEN and CDR2 SYDVKM. CDR3 length equals 16 residues. Trimming left V 4 bases short and J 0 bases short, with 15 bases between. The CDR3 loop is CASSSPSSLPNYGYTF. The CDR3 region has the DNA TGTGCCAGCAGTTCTCCCTCCTCTTTGCCTAACTATGGCTACACCTTC.

The V call is TRBV6-5, the J call TRBJ2-1; D gene unclear. Germline V gene sequence: CDR1 MNHEY, CDR2 SVGAGI. The CDR3 is 15 residues long. Trimming left V 5 bases short and J 6 bases short, with 17 bases between. DNA for the CDR3: TGTGCCAGCAGTACCCCACTAAGTCGGGCCAATGAGCAGTTCTTC. This encodes CASSTPLSRANEQFF.

This rearrangement joins TRBV29-1 to TRBJ2-5, with D hard to call. The V gene lost 2 bases and the J gene lost 5 bases, with 12 bases spanning the gap. Per the germline V gene, CDR1 is SQVTM and CDR2 is ANQGSEA. The CDR3 consists of 13 residues. The CDR3 here is CSVEPFRRETQYF. As DNA, the CDR3 is TGCAGCGTTGAACCATTTCGGCGGGAGACCCAGTACTTC.

The chain has TRBV5-4 and TRBJ1-2; D might be TRBD1 (5 bases). V was cut by 4 bases and J by 5 bases, with 18 bases left in between. The CDR3 loop spans 15 amino acids. The germline gives CDR1 SGHNT, CDR2 YYREEE (reference sequence). CDR3 coding DNA: TGTGCCAGCAGCCGAGAGCAGGGTTCGGGATATGGCTACACCTTC. This gives the protein CASSREQGSGYGYTF.

The rearrangement links TRBV19 to TRBJ1-4, with no clear D. V lost 5 bases, J lost 7 bases, and 17 bases lay in between. The germline V gene encodes CDR1 LNHDA and CDR2 SQIVND (reference sequence). This CDR3 comprises 15 residues. The CDR3 DNA reads TGTGCCAGTAGTTCGAGGGCCACCCAAGCTGAAAAACTGTTTTTT. As protein: CASSSRATQAEKLFF. The full variable domain, in which reference TRBV19 and TRBJ1-4 provide the parts outside the CDR3, is DGGITQSPKYLFRKEGQNVTLSCEQNLNHDAMYWYRQDPGQGLRLIYYSQIVNDFQKGDIAEGYSVSREKKESFPLTVTSAQKNPTAFYLCASSSRATQAEKLFFGSGTQLSVL.

This chain links TRBV30 with TRBJ1-3, with D unclear. Germline loops: CDR1 GTSNPN, CDR2 SVGIG (reference sequence). The CDR3 has 16 residues. Trimming cost V 2 bases and J 0 bases, with 14 bases left between them. CDR3: CAWSKMETSSGNTIYF. CDR3 DNA: TGTGCCTGGAGTAAAATGGAGACGAGCTCTGGAAACACCATATATTTT.

The chain employs TRBV7-9 and TRBJ1-1, with D hard to call. This CDR3 has 11 residues. Trimming stripped 11 bases from V and 1 base from J, with 8 bases between. The germline gives CDR1 SEHNR, CDR2 FQNEAQ (reference sequence). The CDR3 nucleotides read TGTGCCTGCGGGAGGAACACTGAAGCTTTCTTT. It yields the protein CACGRNTEAFF.

The chain employs TRBV29-1 and TRBJ2-1, with D tentatively TRBD1 or TRBD2 (5 bases each). This CDR3 spans 11 amino acids. The V end lost 2 bases, the J end lost 9 bases, and 8 bases lay between the germline ends. From germline, CDR1 is SQVTM and CDR2 ANQGSEA. The CDR3 region has the DNA TGCAGCGTTGAACGAGGGACTGAGCAGTTCTTC. Translating gives CSVERGTEQFF.

Only one count was recorded for this clone. The V and J genes are TRBV10-3 and TRBJ2-7; a possible D gene is TRBD2 (7 bases). CDR3 size: 13 residues. V lost 10 bases to trimming and J lost 2 bases, with 15 bases between them. Germline CDR1 reads ENHRY; CDR2 reads SYGVKD. This chain's CDR3 is CATSAGGPYEQYF. In DNA form, the CDR3 reads TGTGCCACCTCTGCCGGGGGGCCCTACGAGCAGTACTTC.